The clone carrying this T cell receptor beta chain was observed a few times. Its specificity is not known. The germline V gene has CDR1 MNHEY and CDR2 SVGAGI. Trimming removed 0 bases at V and 2 bases at J, with 14 bases between. This CDR3 spans 16 amino acids. The data belong to a study of beta chain features in type 1 diabetes. General study results and limits: In all four CD4+ subsets, TCRB CDR3 length was significantly, moderately reduced in type 1 diabetes. PCR might show a preference for shorter templates, equally across patients and controls.

The whole isolated RNA underwent reverse transcription, so sequencing captured expressed TCRB transcripts. Sequenced by immunoSEQ multiplex PCR; TCRdb stores in-frame clones only, minus some. The table includes 300,000 or so clones, roughly 14% detected once. The sequencing sample was made of naive CD4+ T cells from blood. This chain links TRBV6-5 with TRBJ2-7; D is unresolved. The receptor was derived from a woman between 18 and 29 years old with type 1 diabetes. The CDR3 is CASSYSFVGTTYEQYF. CDR3 DNA: TGTGCCAGCAGTTACTCATTTGTGGGCACAACCTACGAGCAGTACTTC.